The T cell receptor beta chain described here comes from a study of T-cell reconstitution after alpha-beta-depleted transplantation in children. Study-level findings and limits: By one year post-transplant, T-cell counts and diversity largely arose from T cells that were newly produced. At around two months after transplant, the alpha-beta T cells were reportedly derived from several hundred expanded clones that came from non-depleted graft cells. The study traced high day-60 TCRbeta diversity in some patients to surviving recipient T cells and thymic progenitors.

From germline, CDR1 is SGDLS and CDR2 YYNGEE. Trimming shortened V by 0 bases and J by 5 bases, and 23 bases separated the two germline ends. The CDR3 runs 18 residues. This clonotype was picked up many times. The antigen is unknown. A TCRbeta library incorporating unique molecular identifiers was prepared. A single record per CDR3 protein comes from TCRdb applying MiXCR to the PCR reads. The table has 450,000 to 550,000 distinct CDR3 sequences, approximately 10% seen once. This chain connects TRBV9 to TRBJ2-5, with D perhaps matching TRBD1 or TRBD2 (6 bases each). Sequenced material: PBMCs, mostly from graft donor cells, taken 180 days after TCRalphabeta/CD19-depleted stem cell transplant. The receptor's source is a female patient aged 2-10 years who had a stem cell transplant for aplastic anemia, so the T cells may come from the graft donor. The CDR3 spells CASSVETAVRGLSETQYF. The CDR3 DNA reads TGTGCCAGCAGCGTAGAAACAGCTGTCCGGGGGCTGAGTGAGACCCAGTACTTC.